This T cell receptor (beta chain) was found in a study of cytomegalovirus exposure and HLA in healthy donors. V was shortened by 4 bases and J by 9 bases, with 16 bases between the two germline ends. CDR1 and CDR2 (germline): SGHDN, FVKESK. The CDR3 sequence is 15 residues long. The primer mix had 60 Vbeta and 13 Jbeta primers. The table came from immunoSEQ multiplex PCR; TCRdb's copy has only in-frame clones and leaves some out. This sample yields 150,000 to 200,000 clones, of which approximately 82% are seen a single time; approximately 1.6% belongs to the top ten. The origin of this receptor is a man between 35 and 55 years old in good health and CMV-seropositive. The J gene is TRBJ1-6, the V gene TRBV14; D may be TRBD1 (5 bases). Sequencing used PBMCs. CDR3 DNA sequence: TGTGCCAGCAGCCCCCGACAGCCGGCTGGTTCACCCCTCCACTTT. It translates to CASSPRQPAGSPLHF.